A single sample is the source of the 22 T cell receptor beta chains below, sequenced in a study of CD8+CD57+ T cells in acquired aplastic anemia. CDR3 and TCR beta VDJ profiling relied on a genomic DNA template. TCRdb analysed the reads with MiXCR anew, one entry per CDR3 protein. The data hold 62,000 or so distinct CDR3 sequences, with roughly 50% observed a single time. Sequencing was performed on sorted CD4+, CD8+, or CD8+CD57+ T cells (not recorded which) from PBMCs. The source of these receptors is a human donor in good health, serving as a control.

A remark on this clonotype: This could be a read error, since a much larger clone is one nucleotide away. The CDR3 loop is CASSLRTGTGVYGYTF. The CDR3 DNA reads TGTGCCAGCAGCCTACGAACCGGGACAGGGGTCTATGGCTACACCTTC. The chain recombines TRBV6-1 with TRBJ1-2, with 10 bases lining up with TRBD1. The ends lost 6 bases at V and 4 bases at J; junction bases unmatched: 11. From germline, CDR1 is MNHNS and CDR2 SASEGT. The length of the CDR3 is 16 residues.

The CDR3 sequence is CASGNSNQPQHF. CDR3 sequence (DNA): TGTGCCAGCGGGAATAGCAATCAGCCCCAGCATTTT. The gene calls are TRBV7-9 and TRBJ1-5, with D hard to call. V shed 8 bases and J shed 0 bases, with 5 bases lying between them. The germline CDR1 and CDR2 sequences are SEHNR and FQNEAQ (reference sequence). The CDR3 length is 12 residues.

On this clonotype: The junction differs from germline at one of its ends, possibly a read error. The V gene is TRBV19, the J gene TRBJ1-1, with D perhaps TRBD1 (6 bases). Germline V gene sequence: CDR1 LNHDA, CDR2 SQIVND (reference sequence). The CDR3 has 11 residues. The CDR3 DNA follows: TGTGCCACCGCACAGGGTCTTACTGGTCGGTTT. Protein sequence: CATAQGLTGRF.

The CDR3 sequence: CASSTTSGASSYNEQFF. CDR3 DNA: TGTGCCAGCAGCACGACTAGCGGGGCGAGCTCCTACAATGAGCAGTTCTTC. The V gene is TRBV11-1, the J gene TRBJ2-7; 11 bases map to TRBD2. The J call may be in error: the DNA end matches TRBJ2-1 better. The germline gives CDR1 SGHAT, CDR2 FQDESV (reference sequence). The CDR3 is made up of 17 amino acids.

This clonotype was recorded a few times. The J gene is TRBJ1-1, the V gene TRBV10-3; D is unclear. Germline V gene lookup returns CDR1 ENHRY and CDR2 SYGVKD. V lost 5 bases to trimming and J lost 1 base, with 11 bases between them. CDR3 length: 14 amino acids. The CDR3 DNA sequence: TGTGCCATCAGTCACCCGGGCGAGAACACTGAAGCTTTCTTT. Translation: CAISHPGENTEAFF.

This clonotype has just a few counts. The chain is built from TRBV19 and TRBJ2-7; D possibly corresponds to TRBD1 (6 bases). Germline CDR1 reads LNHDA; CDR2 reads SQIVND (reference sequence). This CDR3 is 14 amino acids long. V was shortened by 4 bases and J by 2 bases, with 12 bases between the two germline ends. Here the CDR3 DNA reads TGTGCCAGTAGTACATCGGACAGTACCTACGAGCAGTACTTC. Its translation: CASSTSDSTYEQYF.

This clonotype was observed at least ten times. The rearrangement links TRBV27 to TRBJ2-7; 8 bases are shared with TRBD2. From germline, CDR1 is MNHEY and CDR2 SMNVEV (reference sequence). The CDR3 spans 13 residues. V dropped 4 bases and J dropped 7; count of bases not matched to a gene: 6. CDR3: CASSSGGSPEQYF. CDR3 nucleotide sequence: TGTGCCAGCAGTTCGGGGGGGTCCCCGGAGCAGTACTTC.

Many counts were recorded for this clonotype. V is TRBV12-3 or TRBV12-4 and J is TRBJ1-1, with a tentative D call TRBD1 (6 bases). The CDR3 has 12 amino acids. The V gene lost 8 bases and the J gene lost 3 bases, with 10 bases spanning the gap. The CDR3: CASSRGYTEAFF. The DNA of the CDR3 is TGTGCCAGCTCCAGGGGTTACACTGAAGCTTTCTTT.

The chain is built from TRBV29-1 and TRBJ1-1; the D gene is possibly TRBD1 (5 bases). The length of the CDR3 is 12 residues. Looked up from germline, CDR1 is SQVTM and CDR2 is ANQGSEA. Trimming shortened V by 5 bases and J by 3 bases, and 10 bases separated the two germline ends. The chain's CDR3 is CSVHGTYTEAFF. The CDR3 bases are TGCAGCGTTCACGGGACCTACACTGAAGCTTTCTTT. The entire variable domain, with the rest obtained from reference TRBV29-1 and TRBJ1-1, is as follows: SAVISQKPSRDICQRGTSLTIQCQVDSQVTMMFWYRQQPGQSLTLIATANQGSEATYESGFVIDKFPISRPNLTFSTLTVSNMSPEDSSIYLCSVHGTYTEAFFGQGTRLTVV.

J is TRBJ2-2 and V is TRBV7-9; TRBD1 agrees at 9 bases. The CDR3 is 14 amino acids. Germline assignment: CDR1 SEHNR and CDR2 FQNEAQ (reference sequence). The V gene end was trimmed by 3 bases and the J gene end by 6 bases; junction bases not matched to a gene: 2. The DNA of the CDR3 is TGTGCCAGCAGCTTCGGGACAGGGCCCGGGGAGCTGTTTTTT. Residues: CASSFGTGPGELFF.

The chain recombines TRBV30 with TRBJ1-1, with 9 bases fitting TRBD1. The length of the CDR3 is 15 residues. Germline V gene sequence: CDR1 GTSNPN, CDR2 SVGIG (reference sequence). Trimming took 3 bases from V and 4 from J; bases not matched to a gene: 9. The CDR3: CAWSPQDRGSTEAFF. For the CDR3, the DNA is TGTGCCTGGAGCCCCCAGGACAGGGGAAGCACTGAAGCTTTCTTT.

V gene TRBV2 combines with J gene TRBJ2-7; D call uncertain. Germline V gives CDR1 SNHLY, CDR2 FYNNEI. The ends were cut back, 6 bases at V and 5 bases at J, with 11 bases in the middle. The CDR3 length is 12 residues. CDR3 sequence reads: CASRVSINEQYF. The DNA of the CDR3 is TGTGCCAGCAGGGTTTCGATCAACGAGCAGTACTTC.

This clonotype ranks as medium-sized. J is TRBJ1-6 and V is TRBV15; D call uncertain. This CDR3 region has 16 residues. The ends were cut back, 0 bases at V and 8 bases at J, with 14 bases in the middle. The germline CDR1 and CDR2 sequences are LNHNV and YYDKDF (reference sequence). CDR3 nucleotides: TGTGCCACCAGCAGAGATTTCGGCAGGCGGGATTCACCCCTCCACTTT. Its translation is CATSRDFGRRDSPLHF.

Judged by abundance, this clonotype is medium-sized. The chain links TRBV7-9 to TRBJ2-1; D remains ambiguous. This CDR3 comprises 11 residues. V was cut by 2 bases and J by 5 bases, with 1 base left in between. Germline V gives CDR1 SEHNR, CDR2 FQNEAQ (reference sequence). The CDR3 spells CASSLNNEQFF. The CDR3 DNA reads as TGTGCCAGCAGCTTAAACAATGAGCAGTTCTTC.

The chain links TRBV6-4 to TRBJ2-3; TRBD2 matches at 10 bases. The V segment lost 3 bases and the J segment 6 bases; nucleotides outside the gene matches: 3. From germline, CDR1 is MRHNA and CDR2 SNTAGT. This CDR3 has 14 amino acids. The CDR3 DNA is TGTGCCAGCAGTGATCTAGCGGGGGCTGATACGCAGTATTTT. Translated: CASSDLAGADTQYF.

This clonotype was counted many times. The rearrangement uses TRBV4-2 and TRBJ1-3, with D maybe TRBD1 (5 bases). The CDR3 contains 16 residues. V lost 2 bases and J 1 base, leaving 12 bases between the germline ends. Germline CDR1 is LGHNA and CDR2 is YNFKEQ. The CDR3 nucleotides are TGTGCCAGCAGCCAATATGACAGACCTTCTGGAAACACCATATATTTT. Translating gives CASSQYDRPSGNTIYF.

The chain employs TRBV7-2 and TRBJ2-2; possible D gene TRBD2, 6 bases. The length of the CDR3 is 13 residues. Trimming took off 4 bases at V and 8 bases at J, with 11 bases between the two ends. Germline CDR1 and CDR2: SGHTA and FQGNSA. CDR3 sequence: CASSSTRGGELFF. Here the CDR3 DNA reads TGTGCCAGCAGCTCGACTAGAGGAGGGGAGCTGTTTTTT.

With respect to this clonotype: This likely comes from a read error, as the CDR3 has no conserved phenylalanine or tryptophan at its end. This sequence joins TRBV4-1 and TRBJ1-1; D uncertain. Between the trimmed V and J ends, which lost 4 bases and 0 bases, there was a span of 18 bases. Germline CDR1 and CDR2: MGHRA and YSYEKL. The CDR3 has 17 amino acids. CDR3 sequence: CASSPTRLAFMNTEAFS. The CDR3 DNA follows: TGCGCCAGCAGCCCCACACGCCTGGCGTTCATGAACACTGAAGCTTTCTCT.

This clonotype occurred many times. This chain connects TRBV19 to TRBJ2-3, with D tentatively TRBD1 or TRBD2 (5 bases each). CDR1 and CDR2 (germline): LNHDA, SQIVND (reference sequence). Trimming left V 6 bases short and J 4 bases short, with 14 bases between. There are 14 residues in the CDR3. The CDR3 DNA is TGTGCCAGTAGGCCACTCAGGGACCCAGATACGCAGTATTTT. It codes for CASRPLRDPDTQYF.

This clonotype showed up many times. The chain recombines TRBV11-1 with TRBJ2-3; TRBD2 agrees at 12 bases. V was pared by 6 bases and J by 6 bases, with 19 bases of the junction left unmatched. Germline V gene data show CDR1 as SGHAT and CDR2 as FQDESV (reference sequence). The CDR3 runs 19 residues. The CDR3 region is CASSPDPGLAGQVWDTQYF. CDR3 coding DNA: TGTGCCAGCAGTCCTGACCCCGGACTAGCGGGACAGGTATGGGATACGCAGTATTTT.

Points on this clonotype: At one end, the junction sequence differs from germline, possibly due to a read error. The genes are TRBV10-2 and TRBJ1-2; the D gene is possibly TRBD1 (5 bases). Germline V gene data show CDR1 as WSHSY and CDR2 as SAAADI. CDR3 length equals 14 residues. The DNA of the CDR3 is TGTGCCAGCAGTTACATGCAGGGTAACTATGGCTACACCTTC. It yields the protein CASSYMQGNYGYTF.

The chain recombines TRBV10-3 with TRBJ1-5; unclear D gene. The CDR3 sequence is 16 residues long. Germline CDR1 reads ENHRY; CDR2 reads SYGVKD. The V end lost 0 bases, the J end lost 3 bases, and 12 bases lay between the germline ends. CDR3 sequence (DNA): TGTGCCATCAGTGAGTCCATAGGGCTAATCAATCAGCCCCAGCATTTT. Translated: CAISESIGLINQPQHF.